The 21 T cell receptor beta chains reported below all come from one sample, sequenced in a study of cytomegalovirus exposure and HLA in healthy donors. The PCR ran on 60 Vbeta and 13 Jbeta primers. TCRdb's copy holds only in-frame clones and misses some; the assay was immunoSEQ multiplex PCR. The sample has some 220,000 clones, about three quarters seen once. The sample comprised PBMCs. These receptors were taken from a boy aged 10-17 years in good health and CMV-seronegative.

The chain recombines TRBV6-6 with TRBJ1-5; TRBD1 matches 9 bases. The germline V gene has CDR1 MNHNY and CDR2 SVGAGI (reference sequence). This CDR3 has 14 residues. V shed 5 bases and J 4 bases; nucleotides not matched to a gene: 3. The CDR3, as DNA: TGTGCCAGCAGTCGGGACAGGGTAAATCAGCCCCAGCATTTT. Encoded protein: CASSRDRVNQPQHF.

The CDR3 region has the DNA TGTGCCAGCAGCCCCCAGGGGGCGGGAGGAAACACCATATATTTT. Its protein is CASSPQGAGGNTIYF. The chain has TRBV5-6 and TRBJ1-3, with 8 nucleotides matching TRBD1. The junction had 7 bases not matched to a gene; V was cut back by 4 bases and J by 4 bases. Germline V lookup: CDR1 SGHDT, CDR2 YYEEEE. There are 15 residues in the CDR3. The full variable domain, completed using reference TRBV5-6 and TRBJ1-3, is DAGVTQSPTHLIKTRGQQVTLRCSPKSGHDTVSWYQQALGQGPQFIFQYYEEEERQRGNFPDRFSGHQFPNYSSELNVNALLLGDSALYLCASSPQGAGGNTIYFGEGSWLTVV.

The chain employs TRBV6-5 and TRBJ1-1; a weak D match, TRBD1 (6 bases). Trimming left V 6 bases short and J 3 bases short, with 17 bases between. Per the germline V gene, CDR1 is MNHEY and CDR2 is SVGAGI. The CDR3 contains 15 residues. CDR3 sequence (DNA): TGTGCCAGCAGCCGACCCTTTCCAGGGGACACTGAAGCTTTCTTT. As protein: CASSRPFPGDTEAFF.

This clone came up once. The chain combines TRBV10-3 with TRBJ2-1; D possibly corresponds to TRBD1 (6 bases). Germline V CDR1 and CDR2: ENHRY, SYGVKD. CDR3 length equals 18 residues. V gave up 4 bases and J gave up 6 bases, with 25 bases separating them. CDR3 in amino acids: CAISATPVTGHVINEQFF. The CDR3, as DNA: TGTGCCATCAGTGCTACACCCGTCACAGGGCATGTAATCAATGAGCAGTTCTTC.

As DNA, the CDR3 is TGTGCCAGCAGCTTGAGCCGGGACAGGGTCGGAAAGACCCAGTACTTC. This translates into CASSLSRDRVGKTQYF. V usage is TRBV11-3 and J usage is TRBJ2-5, with 9 bases aligning to TRBD1. The CDR3 length is 16 residues. V lost 3 bases to trimming and J lost 6 bases; unmatched junction nucleotides: 11. Germline values: CDR1 SGHNT, CDR2 YENEEA. Full variable domain (outside the CDR3, taken from reference TRBV11-3 and TRBJ2-5): EAGVVQSPRYKIIEKKQPVAFWCNPISGHNTLYWYLQNLGQGPELLIRYENEEAVDDSQLPKDRFSAERLKGVDSTLKIQPAELGDSAVYLCASSLSRDRVGKTQYFGPGTRLLVL.

The chain uses TRBV7-2 and TRBJ2-7, with D tentatively TRBD2 (5 bases). The V end was cut by 5 bases, the J end by 6 bases, with 17 bases between. CDR3 length: 14 amino acids. Germline lookup yields CDR1 SGHTA and CDR2 FQGNSA. The CDR3 nucleotides are TGTGCCAGCAGCCTCACAAATTCGGGAACCGAGCAGTACTTC. This encodes CASSLTNSGTEQYF.

The V and J genes are TRBV29-1 and TRBJ1-5, with D possibly TRBD1 on 6 matching bases. There are 14 residues in the CDR3. V was trimmed by 6 bases and J by 2 bases, leaving 14 bases between them. Germline V gene data show CDR1 as SQVTM and CDR2 as ANQGSEA. This chain's CDR3 is CSVAQGSGNQPQHF. DNA of the CDR3: TGCAGCGTCGCCCAGGGGTCGGGCAATCAGCCCCAGCATTTT.

The chain is built from TRBV6-6 and TRBJ1-1; 8 bases agree with TRBD1. After removal of 2 bases from V and 6 bases from J, the junction contained 2 bases not matched to a gene. The CDR3 covers 13 residues. The germline gives CDR1 MNHNY, CDR2 SVGAGI (reference sequence). CDR3 sequence reads: CASSYTGGAEAFF. The CDR3 bases are TGTGCCAGCAGTTACACAGGGGGTGCTGAAGCTTTCTTT.

The V and J genes are TRBV7-3 and TRBJ2-1; maybe TRBD2 (6 bases). Trimming shortened V by 1 base and J by 4 bases, and 11 bases separated the two germline ends. There are 15 residues in the CDR3. Germline values: CDR1 SGHTA, CDR2 FQGTGA. This chain's CDR3 is CASSLIRGTYNEQFF. CDR3 nucleotide sequence: TGTGCCAGCAGCTTAATACGGGGGACTTACAATGAGCAGTTCTTC.

This clone appeared once. The V and J genes are TRBV5-4 and TRBJ2-3; TRBD2 agrees at 14 bases. Germline CDR1 is SGHNT and CDR2 is YYREEE (reference sequence). The CDR3 extends over 17 amino acids. With V trimmed by 6 bases and J by 4 bases, 10 bases remained unmatched. CDR3 DNA sequence: TGTGCCAGCACCCCAGGGGGACTAGCGGGAGTTTCAGATACGCAGTATTTT. Its protein product is CASTPGGLAGVSDTQYF. The full variable domain, rest sourced from reference TRBV5-4 and TRBJ2-3, is ETGVTQSPTHLIKTRGQQVTLRCSSQSGHNTVSWYQQALGQGPQFIFQYYREEENGRGNFPPRFSGLQFPNYSSELNVNALELDDSALYLCASTPGGLAGVSDTQYFGPGTRLTVL.

The V gene is TRBV19, the J gene TRBJ1-5; perhaps TRBD1 as D (6 bases). CDR3 size: 14 residues. CDR1 LNHDA and CDR2 SQIVND come from the germline V gene (reference sequence). Trimming shortened V by 3 bases and J by 7 bases, and 13 bases separated the two germline ends. The CDR3 protein is CASSIGNTGQPQHF. In nucleotides, the CDR3 is TGTGCCAGTAGTATCGGTAATACAGGGCAGCCCCAGCATTTT.

The CDR3: CASSLSGLTDTQYF. The DNA for the CDR3 is TGTGCCAGCAGCCTTAGCGGACTCACAGATACGCAGTATTTT. The chain links TRBV7-6 to TRBJ2-3; possibly TRBD2 for D (6 bases). With 5 bases removed from V and 2 bases from J, the gap between germline ends came to 11 bases. Germline CDR1 is SGHVS and CDR2 is FNYEAQ. The CDR3 spans 14 residues.

The chain is built from TRBV15 and TRBJ2-7, with a tentative D call TRBD2 (6 bases). The CDR3 has 15 residues. The V end lost 0 bases, the J end lost 3 bases, and 12 bases lay between the germline ends. Germline CDR1 is LNHNV and CDR2 is YYDKDF (reference sequence). The CDR3 DNA sequence: TGTGCCACCAGCAGAGATCTCGGGACTTTCTACGAGCAGTACTTC. This sequence encodes CATSRDLGTFYEQYF.

V and J are TRBV19 and TRBJ2-7, with D unclear. Germline V gives CDR1 LNHDA, CDR2 SQIVND (reference sequence). The CDR3 contains 11 residues. V lost 5 bases and J 1 base, leaving 3 bases between the germline ends. Here the CDR3 DNA reads TGTGCCAGTAGTCCATCCTACGAGCAGTACTTC. This codes for CASSPSYEQYF.

The J gene is TRBJ2-4, the V gene TRBV7-6; possible D gene TRBD2, 6 bases. The CDR3 is 16 amino acids. V lost 2 bases, J lost 1 base, and 12 bases lay in between. Germline lookup yields CDR1 SGHVS and CDR2 FNYEAQ. CDR3 sequence (DNA): TGTGCCAGCAGCTTAACGGGTGGGGGGGCCAAAAACATTCAGTACTTC. Amino acid sequence: CASSLTGGGAKNIQYF.

J is TRBJ1-2 and V is TRBV6-1; D possibly corresponds to TRBD1 (5 bases). The germline V gene has CDR1 MNHNS and CDR2 SASEGT. V was trimmed by 3 bases and J by 4 bases, leaving 12 bases between them. The CDR3 runs 14 residues. Here the CDR3 reads CASSDAGPLYGYTF. CDR3 nucleotides: TGTGCCAGCAGTGATGCAGGGCCCCTCTATGGCTACACCTTC.

The CDR3 bases are TGTGCCAGCAGTTTGGCCTTACGGACCCAGTACTTC. It is translated as CASSLALRTQYF. This chain uses TRBV28 with TRBJ2-5; D remains unclear. CDR1 is MDHEN and CDR2 is SYDVKM in the germline V gene. This CDR3 contains 12 residues. The V and J ends lost 3 bases and 7 bases respectively, with 9 bases between them.

J is TRBJ1-4 and V is TRBV5-6; D not resolved. V was shortened by 3 bases and J by 8 bases, with 11 bases between the two germline ends. Germline V gives CDR1 SGHDT, CDR2 YYEEEE. This CDR3 is 13 amino acids long. The CDR3 nucleotides read TGTGCCAGCAGCTCTACCGGGGAAGAAAAACTGTTTTTT. It encodes CASSSTGEEKLFF.

The CDR3 loop reads CASSDQQFTDTQYF. The CDR3 bases are TGTGCCAGCAGTGACCAACAGTTCACAGATACGCAGTATTTT. J is TRBJ2-3 and V is TRBV6-4; D is unresolved. V was shortened by 2 bases and J by 2 bases, with 8 bases between the two germline ends. Germline values: CDR1 MRHNA, CDR2 SNTAGT. The CDR3 is made up of 14 amino acids.

The rearrangement uses TRBV5-1 and TRBJ1-1; 8 bases line up with TRBD1. This CDR3 is built from 14 residues. V dropped 4 bases and J dropped 6; count of bases not matched to a gene: 8. Germline V CDR1 and CDR2: SGHRS, YFSETQ. The CDR3 is CASSVQGARAEAFF. Here the CDR3 DNA reads TGCGCCAGCAGCGTCCAGGGGGCGCGCGCTGAAGCTTTCTTT.

The chain links TRBV5-1 to TRBJ1-3; tentatively, D is TRBD1 (6 bases). CDR1 is SGHRS and CDR2 is YFSETQ in the germline V gene. The CDR3 runs 16 residues. Trimming removed 2 bases at V and 3 bases at J, with 15 bases between. The CDR3, as DNA: TGCGCCAGCAGCTTAGGGCAGGGGTTAGGTGGAAACACCATATATTTT. This encodes CASSLGQGLGGNTIYF.